The clone carrying this TCR beta chain has only a few counts. No antigen is known for it. These data originate in a study of high-grade serous ovarian cancer treatment subgroups. Findings of the study overall: The analyses considered CDR3 and ignored CDR1 and CDR2. Repertoire similarity ranged about 0.095 to 0.8 between tumors of one patient.

Assay: immunoSEQ multiplex PCR; the TCRdb copy retains only in-frame clones and omits some. The table shows over 2,000 clones, with roughly 72% occurring only once. Tumor tissue was taken before any definitive surgery or chemotherapy was given. The CDR3 has 17 amino acids. The V call is TRBV12-2, the J call TRBJ1-1; the table's D call of TRBD1 was not tested on the DNA. TRBV12-2 is a known pseudogene. The sample taken for sequencing was tumor tissue. The clonotype comes from a human donor with high-grade serous ovarian cancer. CDR3 bases: TGTGCAAGTCGCTTAACCCGGGACAGGGGCCTGAACACTGAAGCTTTCTTT. Translated, it gives CASRLTRDRGLNTEAFF.